The clone carrying this T cell receptor (beta chain) was seen a handful of times. This specimen belongs to a study of blood T cells in healthy people across ages. The authors ran a second PCR of roughly 6 to 12 cycles using a sample-barcoded 5' primer and a J-beta primer mix. MiXCR was run by TCRdb on the 5' RACE reads, yielding one entry per CDR3 protein. The sample records more than 900,000 distinct CDR3 sequences, 20% to 25% being singletons. V lost 7 bases to trimming and J lost 6 bases, with 21 bases between them. The CDR3 contains 15 residues. The data were also submitted as part of a second study, on T cells of mothers and their children.

V is TRBV12-3 or TRBV12-4 and J is TRBJ1-2; possibly TRBD1 for D (5 bases). The sequenced sample was blood. The sequence came from a girl aged 2-10 years in good health. CDR3: CASIITTEPSNGYTF. The DNA of the CDR3 is TGTGCCAGCATTATCACGACAGAACCATCCAATGGCTACACCTTC.